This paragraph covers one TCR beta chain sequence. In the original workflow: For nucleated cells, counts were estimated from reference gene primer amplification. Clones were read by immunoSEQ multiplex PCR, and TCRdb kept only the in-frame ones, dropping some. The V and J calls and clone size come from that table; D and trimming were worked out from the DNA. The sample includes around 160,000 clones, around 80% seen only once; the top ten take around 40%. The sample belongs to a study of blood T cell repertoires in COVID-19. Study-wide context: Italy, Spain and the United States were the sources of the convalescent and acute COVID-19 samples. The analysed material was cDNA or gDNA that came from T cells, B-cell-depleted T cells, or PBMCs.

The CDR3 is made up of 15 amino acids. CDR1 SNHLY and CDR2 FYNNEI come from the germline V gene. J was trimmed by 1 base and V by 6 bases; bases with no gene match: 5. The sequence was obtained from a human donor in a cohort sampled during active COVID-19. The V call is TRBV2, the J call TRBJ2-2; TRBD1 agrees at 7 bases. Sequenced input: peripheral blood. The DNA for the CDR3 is TGTGCCAGCAGAGCCGGGACAGTGAACACCGGGGAGCTGTTTTTT. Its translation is CASRAGTVNTGELFF.